The clone carrying this T cell receptor beta chain was counted a single time. Followed over time, Seattle patients had been enrolled while infection was active. The data originate from a study of blood T cell repertoires in COVID-19. About the research overall: Researchers got acute and convalescent COVID-19 samples from the United States, Italy and Spain.

This CDR3 contains 15 residues. Per the germline V gene, CDR1 is MNHNY and CDR2 is SVGAGI (reference sequence). V was clipped by 2 bases and J by 8 bases, with 18 bases between them. Libraries were prepared by immunoSEQ multiplex PCR; TCRdb keeps only in-frame clonotypes and omits some of them. The sample shows fewer than 350,000 clones, about 93% of them seen only once. The chain has TRBV6-6 and TRBJ1-2, with D maybe TRBD1 (5 bases). The specimen sequenced was peripheral blood. This receptor was taken from a woman in her twenties or thirties with COVID-19, enrolled during active disease. The DNA for the CDR3 is TGTGCCAGCAGTTACCCCCGCAGGGAATCAGGCGGCTACACCTTC. It encodes CASSYPRRESGGYTF.